This T cell receptor beta chain originates from a study of blood T cell repertoires in COVID-19. Study overall: The origin of the acute and convalescent COVID-19 samples was the United States, Italy and Spain. PBMCs, B-cell-depleted T cells, or T cells were the source of the cDNA or gDNA that made up the material.

Here immunoSEQ multiplex PCR was the method, and the copy in TCRdb shows in-frame clones only, minus some. The sample yields about 120,000 clones, around 76% seen once. The CDR3 sequence is 15 residues long. The V end was cut by 0 bases, the J end by 6 bases, with 15 bases between. Germline V lookup: CDR1 SGHDT, CDR2 YYEEEE. The receptor was isolated from a woman aged 80 or over with acute or convalescent COVID-19. Sequences were obtained from peripheral blood. The J gene is TRBJ1-2, the V gene TRBV5-6; D remains ambiguous. This chain's CDR3 is CASSLVLQYYHGYTF. For the CDR3, the DNA is TGTGCCAGCAGCTTGGTTCTCCAGTACTATCATGGCTACACCTTC.